This TCR beta chain was identified during a study of blood T cell repertoires in COVID-19. Produced via immunoSEQ multiplex PCR; TCRdb's table is partial and in-frame only. The profile shows a few hundred thousand clones, roughly 89% of them singletons. Germline V gives CDR1 SGHDN, CDR2 FVKESK. This CDR3 spans 16 amino acids. The ends were cut back, 1 base at V and 4 bases at J, with 15 bases in the middle. The receptor comes from a woman between 40 and 50 years old who had recovered from COVID-19. The J gene is TRBJ2-3, the V gene TRBV14; TRBD1 might be the D (7 bases). Sequenced material: peripheral blood. CDR3 nucleotides: TGTGCCAGCAGCCAAGGTCGGGGGACAGAGGCAGATACGCAGTATTTT. Translating it yields CASSQGRGTEADTQYF. Full variable domain (rest looked up from reference TRBV14 and TRBJ2-3): EAGVTQFPSHSVIEKGQTVTLRCDPISGHDNLYWYRRVMGKEIKFLLHFVKESKQDESGMPNNRFLAERTGGTYSTLKVQPAELEDSGVYFCASSQGRGTEADTQYFGPGTRLTVL.